The 5 T cell receptor beta chains presented below share a single source sample, sequenced in a study of regulatory T cells in long-lasting Graves disease. Both iRepertoire HTBI primers and Arm-PCR of CDR3 regions were used to build the TCR beta libraries. TCRdb passed the multiplex PCR reads through MiXCR, listing each CDR3 protein once. The sample records about 440,000 distinct CDR3 sequences, under 15% being singletons. Time point in this sample: newly diagnosed GD, antithyroid drugs for less than 3 months. Generation of the TCR library employed RNA extracted from PBMCs. The sample also formed part of further work on T cells in Graves' hyperthyroidism and ophthalmopathy.

The specimen comprised peripheral blood mononuclear cells (PBMCs), sampled at new diagnosis, from a patient treated with antithyroid drugs. These receptors all stem from a woman in her thirties with Graves disease.

This clonotype was seen a few times. The rearrangement uses TRBV10-1 and TRBJ1-3, with D possibly TRBD1 on 6 matching bases. Germline-derived CDR1 and CDR2 are WNHNN and SYGVQD (reference sequence). CDR3 size: 18 residues. V dropped 6 bases and J dropped 0 bases, with 21 bases sitting between them. The CDR3 DNA sequence: TGCGCCAGCAGCGCCTCCGGGACAAACATTATCTCTGGAAACACCATATATTTT. Protein: CASSASGTNIISGNTIYF.

In this sample, this clonotype turned up many times. The rearrangement links TRBV27 to TRBJ1-5; 7 bases line up with TRBD1. After removal of 6 bases from V and 4 bases from J, the junction contained 9 bases not matched to a gene. Germline V gene sequence: CDR1 MNHEY, CDR2 SMNVEV (reference sequence). This CDR3 contains 15 residues. The CDR3 reads CASSRTGVLNQPQHF. DNA of the CDR3: TGTGCCAGCAGCCGTACAGGGGTATTAAATCAGCCCCAGCATTTT.

This clonotype has ten or more counts. This sequence joins TRBV30 and TRBJ2-7; D perhaps matches TRBD2 (5 bases). Trimming left V 3 bases short and J 5 bases short, with 8 bases between. Germline V gene lookup returns CDR1 GTSNPN and CDR2 SVGIG (reference sequence). The CDR3 extends over 11 amino acids. The CDR3 loop is CAWRAGDEQYF. The CDR3 DNA is TGTGCCTGGAGGGCCGGGGACGAGCAGTACTTC.

This clonotype was observed at least ten times. This chain connects TRBV27 to TRBJ2-3; D is unresolved. In germline, CDR1 is MNHEY, CDR2 SMNVEV (reference sequence). This CDR3 is 15 amino acids long. V was shortened by 3 bases and J by 3 bases, with 13 bases between the two germline ends. The CDR3 nucleotides are TGTGCCAGCAGTTTGTCGCTATGGGGAACAGATACGCAGTATTTT. Its protein is CASSLSLWGTDTQYF.

Of note for this clonotype: Here the CDR3 omits its conserved ending phenylalanine or tryptophan, so a read error is the likely source. The chain's CDR3 is CASSRSQSGTGYGYTL. The CDR3 nucleotides are TGTGCCAGTAGCCGAAGCCAGTCCGGGACCGGCTATGGCTACACCCTC. The rearrangement uses TRBV19 and TRBJ1-2, with D perhaps matching TRBD1 (5 bases). CDR1 and CDR2 from the germline V gene are LNHDA and SQIVND (reference sequence). CDR3 length: 16 residues. Trimming took 6 bases from V and 4 from J, leaving 21 bases between them.